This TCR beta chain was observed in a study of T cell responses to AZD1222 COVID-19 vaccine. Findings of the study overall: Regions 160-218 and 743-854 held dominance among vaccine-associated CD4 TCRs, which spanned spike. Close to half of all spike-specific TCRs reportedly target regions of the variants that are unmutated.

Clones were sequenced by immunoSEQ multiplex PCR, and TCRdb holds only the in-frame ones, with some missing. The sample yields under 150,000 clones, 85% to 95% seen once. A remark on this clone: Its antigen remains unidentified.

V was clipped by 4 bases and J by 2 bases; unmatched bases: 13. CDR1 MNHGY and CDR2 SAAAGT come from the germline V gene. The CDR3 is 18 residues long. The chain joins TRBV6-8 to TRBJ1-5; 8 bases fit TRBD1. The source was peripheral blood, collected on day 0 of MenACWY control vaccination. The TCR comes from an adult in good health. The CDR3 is CASSSCQTGARGNQPQHF. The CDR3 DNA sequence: TGTGCCAGCAGTTCGTGCCAGACAGGGGCTCGTGGCAATCAGCCCCAGCATTTT.